The sample holds a few counts of the clone carrying this T cell receptor beta chain. What it recognizes is unknown. This record comes from a study of T-cell memory formation after mild COVID-19. Overall study findings and caveats: Second-wave clones peaking on day 37 lacked confirmed SARS-CoV-2 specificity. While clones contracting from day 15 to 85 were balanced between CD4 and CD8, later expanders leaned CD4+. Prior to infection, memory already included some responding clones, suggesting cross-reactive memory joined.

TCRdb redid the calling of the 5' RACE reads with MiXCR, one entry per CDR3 protein. The table has 180,000 or so distinct CDR3 sequences, more than 9% seen once. The sequenced material came from PBMCs or a T cell subset sorted from them (not recorded which). This receptor was identified in a man younger than 35 who had mild COVID-19 (a few samples of this study predate the infection). Cell type and time point are not known.

CDR3 sequence (DNA): TGTGCCAGCAACACCGACAGGCGTCAGCCCCAGCATTTT. Its translation is CASNTDRRQPQHF. The gene calls are TRBV6-6 and TRBJ1-5, with D tentatively TRBD1 (6 bases). CDR1 is MNHNY, CDR2 SVGAGI, per germline (reference sequence). This CDR3 has 13 amino acids. V was clipped by 7 bases and J by 6 bases, with 13 bases between them.